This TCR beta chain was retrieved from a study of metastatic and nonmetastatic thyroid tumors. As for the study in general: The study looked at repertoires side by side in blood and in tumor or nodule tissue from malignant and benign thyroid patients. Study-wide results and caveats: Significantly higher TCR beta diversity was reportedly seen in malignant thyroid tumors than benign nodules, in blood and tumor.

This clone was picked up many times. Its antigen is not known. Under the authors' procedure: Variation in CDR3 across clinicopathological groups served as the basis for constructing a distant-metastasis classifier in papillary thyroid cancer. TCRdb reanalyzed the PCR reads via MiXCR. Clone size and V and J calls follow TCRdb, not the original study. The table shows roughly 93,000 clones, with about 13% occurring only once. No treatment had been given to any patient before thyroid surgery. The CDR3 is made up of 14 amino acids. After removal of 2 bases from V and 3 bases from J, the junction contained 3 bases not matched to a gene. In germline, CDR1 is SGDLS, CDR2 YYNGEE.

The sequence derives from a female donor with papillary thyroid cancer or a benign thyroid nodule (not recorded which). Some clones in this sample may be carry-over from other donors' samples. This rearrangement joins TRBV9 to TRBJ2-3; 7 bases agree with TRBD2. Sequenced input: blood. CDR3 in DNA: TGTGCCAGCAGCGTGGGGGGGAGGACAGATACGCAGTATTTT. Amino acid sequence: CASSVGGRTDTQYF.